This entry features one T cell receptor (beta chain) sequence. Authors' methods: Amplification from reference gene primers served as the basis for estimated nucleated cell counts. TCRdb's copy holds only in-frame clones and misses some; the assay was immunoSEQ multiplex PCR. V and J calls plus clone size are reproduced from that table; the DNA served to infer D and trimming. The table includes tens of thousands of clones, around 90% detected once. The data were obtained in a study of blood T cell repertoires in COVID-19. Study in general: COVID-19 samples, acute and convalescent, were from the United States, Italy and Spain.

Germline assignment: CDR1 SGDLS and CDR2 YYNGEE. The CDR3 sequence is 15 residues long. V was cut by 2 bases and J by 3 bases, with 12 bases left in between. The sample comprised peripheral blood. The sequence was collected from a woman aged 70-85 years with acute or convalescent COVID-19. The chain uses TRBV9 and TRBJ2-1; a weak D match, TRBD1 (7 bases). The CDR3 sequence is CASSVRQGGYNEQFF. The CDR3, as DNA: TGTGCCAGCAGCGTCAGACAGGGAGGCTACAATGAGCAGTTCTTC.